The clone carrying this T cell receptor (beta chain) was seen a few times. The target antigen is unknown. This entry comes from a study of CD8+CD57+ T cells in acquired aplastic anemia. In the study overall: The average for DNA from sorted CD4+ and CD8+ cells was roughly 3 ug.

Study findings and constraints: Patients and controls turned out to have 25 to 30 CD8+ CDR3 sequences in common. Patients and healthy controls showed no significant CD8+ Simpson's diversity difference.

Profiling that covered TCR beta VDJ and CDR3 relied on genomic DNA as its template. Using its own MiXCR run on the reads, TCRdb lists one record per CDR3 protein. The table lists under 350,000 distinct CDR3 sequences, approximately 60% of them singletons. Patients chosen for sequencing had shown CD8+CD57+ cell expansion by flow cytometry. Looked up from germline, CDR1 is SGHVS and CDR2 is FQNEAQ. V was shortened by 1 base and J by 8 bases, with 27 bases between the two germline ends. This CDR3 has 19 residues. Sequenced sample: sorted CD4+, CD8+, or CD8+CD57+ T cells (not recorded which) from PBMCs. This receptor was taken from a human donor with aplastic anemia. V gene TRBV7-8 combines with J gene TRBJ2-1; D possibly uses TRBD1 or TRBD2 (6 bases each). The DNA of the CDR3 is TGTGCCAGCAGCTTAGGGTGGGGGGCGCCTGGTCTCGGTGTTGATGAGCAGTTCTTC. Residues: CASSLGWGAPGLGVDEQFF.